What follows is one T cell receptor (beta chain) and its context. The data stem from a study of beta chain features in type 1 diabetes. Reverse transcribing all isolated RNA meant expressed TCRB transcripts were sequenced. Clones were read by immunoSEQ multiplex PCR, and TCRdb kept only the in-frame ones, dropping some. The table records 350,000 to 450,000 clones, less than 15% of them present only once. The germline V gene encodes CDR1 MDHEN and CDR2 SYDVKM. With V trimmed by 8 bases and J by 8 bases, 4 bases remained unmatched. This CDR3 spans 12 amino acids. The clonotype comes from a young woman in good health. V is TRBV28 and J is TRBJ2-3, with TRBD2 matching 10 bases. Sequenced material: naive CD4+ T cells from blood. CDR3 bases: TGTGCCAGCGGGACTAGCGTTGGTACGCAGTATTTT. It encodes CASGTSVGTQYF.